Below, 22 T cell receptor beta chains from the same sample are listed, as sequenced in a study of Graves' ophthalmopathy and Graves' hyperthyroidism (dated by TCRdb to 2016 to 2019). TCRdb lists the instrument as Illumina HiSeq 2000. For repertoire sequencing, the TCR beta CDR3 regions were amplified from RNA transcripts. The first round of RT-PCR was done with HTBI primers and the Qiagen OneStep RT-PCR kit, and was followed by a second round of multiplex PCR, then size selection and purification. TCRdb reworked the public reads: Q25 trimming with fastp, MiXCR clone assembly, productive beta chains retained. CDR3 protein sequences are deduplicated, and each keeps its most common genes and DNA. The sample table lists about 390,000 distinct CDR3 sequences, approximately 15% of them with a count of one. Approximately 7% of the sample goes to the ten largest clones. The specimen sequenced was peripheral blood. Receptors originate from a young woman with stable Graves' hyperthyroidism. Donor details come from another sample of the same person, matched by shared clones.

This clonotype appeared once. The chain joins TRBV6-1 to TRBJ2-7; perhaps TRBD1 as D (5 bases). Germline CDR1 MNHNS, CDR2 SASEGT. The V gene lost 6 bases and the J gene lost 0 bases, with 12 bases spanning the gap. The CDR3 is 14 residues long. The CDR3 DNA sequence: TGTGCCAGCAGACAGGTCCTTTACTCCTACGAGCAGTACTTC. Its translation: CASRQVLYSYEQYF.

This clonotype was found once. This clone may be a read error of a much larger clone one base away. This chain uses TRBV5-1 with TRBJ1-1, with D maybe TRBD1 (6 bases). The germline V and J ends were trimmed by 2 bases and 4 bases, with 15 bases remaining between them. Germline V CDR1 and CDR2: SGHRS, YFSETQ. The CDR3 is made up of 15 amino acids. For the CDR3, the DNA is TGCGCCAGCAGCTTTCAGGGGACGGTGAGCACTGAAGCTTTCTTT. It specifies CASSFQGTVSTEAFF.

Remarks on this clonotype: The junction differs from germline at one of its ends, possibly a read error. CDR3 sequence (DNA): TGTGCCAGCAGCTTGCTCTACAAGAACACTGAAGCTTGCTTT. Protein: CASSLLYKNTEACF. The chain joins TRBV7-8 to TRBJ1-1; D gene uncertain. This CDR3 has 14 residues. CDR1 and CDR2 (germline): SGHVS, FQNEAQ.

The sample holds many counts of this clonotype. The CDR3: CASSFRGQGGTEAFF. CDR3 DNA sequence: TGTGCCAGCAGTTTCCGTGGACAGGGTGGGACTGAAGCTTTCTTT. The rearrangement links TRBV27 to TRBJ1-1; TRBD1 matches 8 bases. V lost 3 bases, J lost 5 bases, and 8 bases stayed unmatched. This CDR3 spans 15 amino acids. The germline V gene encodes CDR1 MNHEY and CDR2 SMNVEV (reference sequence).

The chain uses TRBV27 and TRBJ1-5; D uncertain. The CDR3 length is 18 residues. Looked up from germline, CDR1 is MNHEY and CDR2 is SMNVEV (reference sequence). V was pared by 5 bases and J by 3 bases, with 23 bases between. As DNA, the CDR3 is TGTGCCAGCAGTCGCACTGCGGGCAGCCCTAACTCCAATCAGCCCCAGCATTTT. Translation: CASSRTAGSPNSNQPQHF.

Many counts were recorded for this clonotype. The J gene is TRBJ1-1, the V gene TRBV29-1, with TRBD1 as a possible D gene (5 bases). Trimming cost V 3 bases and J 10 bases, with 9 bases left between them. Germline CDR1 SQVTM, CDR2 ANQGSEA. The CDR3 has 10 residues. The CDR3 region is CSVEGPRAFF. The DNA for the CDR3 is TGCAGCGTTGAGGGGCCTAGAGCTTTCTTT.

This clonotype came up a few times. The genes are TRBV11-2 and TRBJ2-6; TRBD2 agrees at 7 bases. V shed 0 bases, J shed 4 bases, and the junction held 9 bases outside the gene matches. Germline CDR1 is SGHAT and CDR2 is FQNNGV. The CDR3 spans 18 residues. CDR3 DNA sequence: TGTGCCAGCAGCTTAGATGACGGGGGGAGTTCAGGGGCCAACGTCCTGACTTTC. Translating it yields CASSLDDGGSSGANVLTF.

This clonotype was seen a handful of times. This chain connects TRBV10-3 to TRBJ1-4; possibly TRBD1 for D (5 bases). The CDR3 covers 15 residues. CDR1 and CDR2 (germline): ENHRY, SYGVKD. V lost 2 bases, J lost 4 bases, and 11 bases lay in between. The CDR3 loop is CAISEDPGGNEKLFF. In nucleotides, the CDR3 is TGTGCCATCAGTGAGGACCCTGGGGGTAATGAAAAACTGTTTTTT.

This clonotype has ten or more counts. This chain uses TRBV27 with TRBJ2-5, with 9 bases aligning to TRBD1. CDR1 MNHEY and CDR2 SMNVEV come from the germline V gene (reference sequence). CDR3 length: 14 residues. The J segment lost 5 bases and the V segment lost 6 bases, leaving 7 bases of the junction unmatched. CDR3 amino acids: CASRDRGGRETQYF. The CDR3 nucleotides are TGTGCCAGCAGAGACAGGGGGGGTCGGGAGACCCAGTACTTC.

This clonotype was observed a few times. The rearrangement joins TRBV4-1 to TRBJ1-2; D may be TRBD1 (5 bases). The CDR3 length is 14 residues. Germline loops: CDR1 MGHRA, CDR2 YSYEKL. V was shortened by 1 base and J by 8 bases, with 14 bases between the two germline ends. The DNA of the CDR3 is TGCGCCAGCAGCCAAGGGGGGGGATTCGGCGGCTACACCTTC. This encodes CASSQGGGFGGYTF.

In this sample, this clonotype turned up many times. The rearrangement joins TRBV12-3 or TRBV12-4 to TRBJ1-1; perhaps TRBD1 as D (5 bases). Trimming removed 6 bases at V and 6 bases at J, with 20 bases between. This CDR3 spans 15 amino acids. In DNA, the CDR3 is TGTGCCAGCAGGACATACCGGGACGGAATTTCTGAAGCTTTCTTT. It translates to CASRTYRDGISEAFF.

This clonotype has ten or more counts. The rearrangement uses TRBV14 and TRBJ1-1, with D possibly matching TRBD1 (6 bases). V gave up 4 bases and J gave up 9 bases, with 15 bases separating them. There are 13 residues in the CDR3. Germline CDR1 is SGHDN and CDR2 is FVKESK. CDR3 nucleotide sequence: TGTGCCAGCAGCCTCGGAACAGGGACTCAAGCTTTCTTT. Translating gives CASSLGTGTQAFF. The full variable domain, in which reference TRBV14 and TRBJ1-1 provide the parts outside the CDR3, is EAGVTQFPSHSVIEKGQTVTLRCDPISGHDNLYWYRRVMGKEIKFLLHFVKESKQDESGMPNNRFLAERTGGTYSTLKVQPAELEDSGVYFCASSLGTGTQAFFGQGTRLTVV.

This clonotype was counted a few times. This chain uses TRBV12-3 or TRBV12-4 with TRBJ2-5, with 7 positions matching TRBD1. CDR3 size: 17 residues. V was pared by 7 bases and J by 2 bases, with 16 bases of the junction left unmatched. CDR3 DNA: TGTGCCAGCACCACCGGAGACAGGGCAATTGTACAAGAGACCCAGTACTTC. This codes for CASTTGDRAIVQETQYF.

This clonotype was counted ten times or more. The genes are TRBV19 and TRBJ2-6, with D unresolved. V was cut by 6 bases and J by 0 bases, with 9 bases left in between. This CDR3 region has 15 residues. Germline V lookup: CDR1 LNHDA, CDR2 SQIVND (reference sequence). Here the CDR3 DNA reads TGTGCCAGTAGACGCTACAGCTCTGGGGCCAACGTCCTGACTTTC. Translation: CASRRYSSGANVLTF.

In its sample, this clonotype was seen many times. The J gene is TRBJ1-5, the V gene TRBV20-1, with D uncertain. Trimming took off 1 base at V and 3 bases at J, with 7 bases between the two ends. The CDR3 contains 13 residues. Per germline, CDR1 DFQATT and CDR2 SNEGSKA (reference sequence). CDR3 in DNA: TGCAGTGCTAGAGTAACACCCAATCAGCCCCAGCATTTT. It encodes CSARVTPNQPQHF.

The rearrangement uses TRBV11-1 and TRBJ2-2; 8 bases agree with TRBD2. Germline V CDR1 and CDR2: SGHAT, FQDESV (reference sequence). The CDR3 contains 18 residues. Trimming cost V 7 bases and J 5 bases; bases outside gene matches: 18. In DNA, the CDR3 is TGTGCCAGCACCCCCCGGCGGGGGGATCGTCGCGGGACCGGGGAGCTGTTTTTT. As protein: CASTPRRGDRRGTGELFF.

The table lists this clonotype with a few counts. Being one base from a much bigger clone, this may be a read error. Because it lacks the conserved phenylalanine or tryptophan at the end, this CDR3 is likely a read error. This rearrangement joins TRBV11-2 to TRBJ1-1, with TRBD1 as a possible D gene (5 bases). The V and J ends lost 6 bases and 1 base respectively, with 18 bases between them. From germline, CDR1 is SGHAT and CDR2 FQNNGV. This CDR3 has 16 amino acids. CDR3 DNA sequence: TGTGCCAGCAGGCCCAACCTAGGGGCGGGGAACACTGAAGCTTTCCTT. Translating gives CASRPNLGAGNTEAFL.

This clonotype appeared many times. The CDR3 protein is CASSQDEVLTRVDEQYF. The CDR3 nucleotides are TGCGCCAGCAGCCAAGATGAAGTGTTGACTAGAGTGGACGAGCAGTACTTC. The gene calls are TRBV4-1 and TRBJ2-7, with a weak D call TRBD2 (6 bases). V lost 0 bases, J lost 5 bases, and 20 bases lay in between. The CDR3 loop spans 17 amino acids. Germline V gives CDR1 MGHRA, CDR2 YSYEKL.

This clonotype was seen only a few times. This chain uses TRBV7-2 with TRBJ1-1; a possible D gene is TRBD1 (5 bases). Germline V lookup: CDR1 SGHTA, CDR2 FQGNSA. The CDR3 contains 15 residues. Trimming left V 1 base short and J 4 bases short, with 13 bases between. CDR3 in amino acids: CASSLVGGLVTEAFF. Here the CDR3 DNA reads TGTGCCAGCAGCTTAGTGGGGGGATTGGTCACTGAAGCTTTCTTT.

The table lists this clonotype with many counts. V usage is TRBV24-1 and J usage is TRBJ1-5; D call uncertain. The germline CDR1 and CDR2 sequences are KGHDR and SFDVKD. The V gene lost 3 bases and the J gene lost 7 bases, with 12 bases spanning the gap. CDR3 length: 14 amino acids. CDR3 in DNA: TGTGCCACCAGTGATCCCGGACGGGCCCAGCCCCAGCATTTT. It yields the protein CATSDPGRAQPQHF.

The J gene is TRBJ1-2, the V gene TRBV6-2 or TRBV6-3; 11 bases align to TRBD1. This CDR3 region has 18 residues. With V trimmed by 4 bases and J by 1 base, 11 bases remained unmatched. CDR1 and CDR2 (germline): MNHEY, SVGEGT. This CDR3 is CASSSWTGGRSFNYGYTF. CDR3 coding DNA: TGTGCCAGCAGTTCTTGGACAGGGGGCCGGTCGTTTAACTATGGCTACACCTTC.

The chain recombines TRBV5-4 with TRBJ1-1; 7 bases map to TRBD1. The ends lost 4 bases at V and 1 base at J; junction bases unmatched: 7. Germline V CDR1 and CDR2: SGHNT, YYREEE (reference sequence). The CDR3 totals 15 residues. The CDR3 here is CASSLPGTENTEAFF. The CDR3 nucleotides are TGTGCCAGCAGCCTCCCTGGGACAGAGAACACTGAAGCTTTCTTT. Filled out from reference TRBV5-4 and TRBJ1-1, the complete variable domain reads ETGVTQSPTHLIKTRGQQVTLRCSSQSGHNTVSWYQQALGQGPQFIFQYYREEENGRGNFPPRFSGLQFPNYSSELNVNALELDDSALYLCASSLPGTENTEAFFGQGTRLTVV.